This T cell receptor (beta chain) was recovered during a study of spatial heterogeneity in lung cancer. Overall study: A consistent excess of beta-chain over alpha-chain sequences was detected.

V lost 6 bases to trimming and J lost 1 base; unmatched junction nucleotides: 5. From germline, CDR1 is MNHEY and CDR2 SVGEGT. The CDR3 runs 14 residues. Each TCR cDNA molecule bore a unique molecular identifier. TCRdb fed the 5' RACE reads into MiXCR, producing one record per CDR3 protein. The data contain around 87,000 distinct CDR3 sequences, approximately 12% of them singletons. Sample time point: sample taken at primary tumor resection. Unsorted samples of tumor, nontumor lung or frozen PBMC had their whole RNA sequenced. This clonotype was seen more than once but under ten times. V is TRBV6-2 or TRBV6-3 and J is TRBJ2-5; the match to TRBD2 covers 7 bases. The sample in question was PBMCs, obtained at surgery. This sequence originates from a male donor with early-stage non-small cell lung cancer. CDR3 bases: TGTGCCAGCAGGAGGCTAGCGGTCCAAGAGACCCAGTACTTC. Its protein product is CASRRLAVQETQYF.